The 4 T cell receptor beta chains presented below share a single source sample, sequenced in a study of cytomegalovirus exposure and HLA in healthy donors. The PCR employed 60 Vbeta primers together with 13 Jbeta primers. The protocol was immunoSEQ multiplex PCR, while the TCRdb copy is restricted to in-frame clones and leaves out a portion. The sample yields 55,000 to 85,000 clones, 86% seen once. The specimen was PBMCs. Receptor source: a woman aged 30 to 39 in good health and CMV-seronegative.

Regarding this clone: Germline is not matched at one junction end, which may reflect a read error. The chain couples TRBV7-7 to TRBJ2-1; 11 nucleotides match TRBD2. Looked up from germline, CDR1 is SSHAT and CDR2 is FNYEAQ (reference sequence). CDR3 length: 15 residues. This CDR3 is CASSALAGGYNEQFF. The CDR3 DNA reads TGTGCTAGCAGCGCGCTAGCGGGAGGATACAATGAGCAGTTCTTC.

The chain carries TRBV10-3 and TRBJ2-1; 12 nucleotides line up with TRBD2. Trimming took 3 bases from V and 6 from J; bases not matched to a gene: 12. Germline CDR1 is ENHRY and CDR2 is SYGVKD. This CDR3 is 18 amino acids long. The CDR3 is CAISDPWTSGEGGNEQFF. CDR3 DNA: TGTGCCATCAGTGACCCCTGGACTAGCGGGGAAGGGGGCAATGAGCAGTTCTTC.

The J gene is TRBJ2-7, the V gene TRBV19; 14 bases line up with TRBD2. Germline trimming cut 5 bases from V and 7 bases from J; bases unmatched to any gene: 16. The CDR3 runs to 18 residues. Germline loops: CDR1 LNHDA, CDR2 SQIVND (reference sequence). CDR3 amino acids: CASSPWTSGRSVPREQYF. As DNA, the CDR3 is TGTGCCAGTAGTCCGTGGACTAGCGGGAGGTCCGTCCCGCGGGAGCAGTACTTC.

The CDR3 DNA sequence: TGTGCCAGCCTAACAGGGGCAGGGAACACTGAAGCTTTCTTT. Protein: CASLTGAGNTEAFF. The chain combines TRBV18 with TRBJ1-1; 7 bases fit TRBD1. The trim removed 8 bases at V and 1 base at J, leaving 7 bases unmatched. Germline CDR1 reads KGHSH; CDR2 reads LQKENI. The CDR3 contains 14 residues.